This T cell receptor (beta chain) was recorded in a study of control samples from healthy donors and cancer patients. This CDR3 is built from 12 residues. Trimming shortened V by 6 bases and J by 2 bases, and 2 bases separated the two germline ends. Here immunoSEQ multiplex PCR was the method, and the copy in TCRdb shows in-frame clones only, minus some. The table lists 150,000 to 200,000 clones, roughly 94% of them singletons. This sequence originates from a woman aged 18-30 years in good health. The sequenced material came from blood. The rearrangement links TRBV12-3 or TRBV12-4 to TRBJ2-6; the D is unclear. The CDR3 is CASSPGANVLTF. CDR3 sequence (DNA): TGTGCCAGCAGCCCTGGGGCCAACGTCCTGACTTTC.